This T cell receptor beta chain was found in a study of CD8 T cells in ankylosing spondylitis. Regarding the study as a whole: The clones that were linked to disease were reported to be significantly enriched in matched synovial fluid samples from ankylosing spondylitis patients. There was a TCR beta motif, made of several highly homologous variants, that appeared characteristic of ankylosing spondylitis blood.

V was shortened by 8 bases and J by 0 bases, with 16 bases between the two germline ends. CDR3 length: 15 residues. Germline-derived CDR1 and CDR2 are LGHNA and YNFKEQ. TCR beta libraries were made by quantitative 5'-RACE with molecular barcodes. TCRdb reanalysed the 5' RACE reads using MiXCR and keeps one entry per CDR3 protein. The sample lists 700,000 or so distinct CDR3 sequences, around 17% seen once, with 15% to 20% in the top ten. This clonotype was seen only a few times. Its target is not known. This sequence joins TRBV4-2 and TRBJ1-1; TRBD1 is a possible D gene (5 bases). Sequenced sample: blood, either unsorted or a sorted T cell fraction (not recorded which). The clonotype was recovered from a male donor with ankylosing spondylitis. CDR3 region: CASGDQGVMNTEAFF. The CDR3 nucleotides read TGTGCCAGCGGAGACCAAGGGGTCATGAACACTGAAGCTTTCTTT.